This is a list of T cell receptor beta chains from one sample in a study of Graves' ophthalmopathy and Graves' hyperthyroidism. TCRdb used MiXCR to reprocess the multiplex PCR reads, holding one entry per CDR3 protein. Of about 500,000 distinct CDR3 sequences in the sample, approximately 15% are singletons; the top ten hold 9.8%. Sequenced material: blood. These receptors all stem from a woman in her thirties with Graves' ophthalmopathy. CDR3s include the opening cysteine and the closing phenylalanine or tryptophan. Each record gives: clone size, J gene, V gene, D gene, CDR3 DNA, CDR3 protein. The D gene is left open where the match is weak. Clone sizes are given selectively: once, few, many, or a class where the clone is expanded.

many,TRBJ1-1,TRBV15,NA,TGTGCCACCAGCACGGGACCGGACAGCCCTGAAGCTTTCTTT,CATSTGPDSPEAFF
many,TRBJ2-5,TRBV10-1,TRBD1,TGCGCCAGCAGCGAGACAGGGGGAGAGACCCAGTACTTC,CASSETGGETQYF
many,TRBJ2-5,TRBV18,TRBD1,TGTGCCAGCTCACCGGGACAGACGGAGACCCAGTACTTC,CASSPGQTETQYF
many,TRBJ1-1,TRBV19,NA,TGTGCCAGTAGTTCTAGACATCTCACTGAAGCTTTCTTT,CASSSRHLTEAFF
NA,TRBJ1-1,TRBV12-3/TRBV12-4,TRBD1,TGTGCCAGCAGCCTTCCGGACAGGCGTACTGAAGCTTTCTTT,CASSLPDRRTEAFF
many,TRBJ1-1,TRBV12-3/TRBV12-4,NA,NA,CASSFGEGTETFF
many,TRBJ2-5,TRBV6-1,NA,TGTGCCAGCAGTGAAAAAACAGGCCAAGAGACCCAGTACTTC,CASSEKTGQETQYF
many,TRBJ2-5,TRBV2,NA,TGTGCCAGCAGGGTAGAGACCCAGTACTTC,CASRVETQYF
many,TRBJ1-6,TRBV18,NA,TGTGCCAGCTCACCCGAGGGGTTTGATTCACCCCTCCACTTT,CASSPEGFDSPLHF
many,TRBJ1-6,TRBV6-2/TRBV6-3,TRBD1,TGTGCCAGCAGTTGGGGACTGACAGGGGGCAGTTCACCCCTCCACTTT,CASSWGLTGGSSPLHF
many,TRBJ1-2,TRBV24-1,NA,TGTGCCACCCCCGGAGGCAGCTATGGCTACACCTTC,CATPGGSYGYTF
NA,TRBJ2-7,TRBV6-5,NA,TGTGCCAGCAGTTACTCAAAGGGGAACCACGAGCAGTACTTC,CASSYSKGNHEQYF
NA,TRBJ1-1,TRBV28,TRBD1,TGTGCCACCAGGGGGGACATGAACACTGAAGCTTTCTTT,CATRGDMNTEAFF
many,TRBJ1-5,TRBV20-1,TRBD1,TGCAGTGCAAGACAGGGAGACCAGCCCCAGCATTTT,CSARQGDQPQHF
NA,TRBJ1-6,TRBV7-2,NA,TGTGCCAGCAGCGAGTTAGGGGAGAATTCACCCCTCCACTTT,CASSELGENSPLHF
many,TRBJ1-1,TRBV2,NA,TGTGCCAGCAGTGAAGCAGGGGGCACTGAAGCTTTCTTT,CASSEAGGTEAFF
NA,TRBJ2-4,TRBV5-1,TRBD1,TGCGCCAGCAGCTCCGATGGACAGGGTGGAAACATTAAGTACTTC,CASSSDGQGGNIKYF
NA,TRBJ2-7,TRBV28,NA,TGTGCCAGCAGTTCCCAGGGGTCAACCTACGAGCAGTACTTC,CASSSQGSTYEQYF
many,TRBJ1-6,TRBV6-1,NA,TGTGCCAGCAGCGTCGGAGCCGCGGAGTCACCCCTCCACTTT,CASSVGAAESPLHF
many,TRBJ2-5,TRBV10-2,NA,TGCGCCAGCAGTGACCCCTTCCCCGAAGAGACCCAGTACTTC,CASSDPFPEETQYF
many,TRBJ2-2,TRBV6-2/TRBV6-3,NA,TGTGCCAGCAGTTACTCGGACACTGCCGGGGAGCTGTTTTTT,CASSYSDTAGELFF
few,TRBJ2-5,TRBV11-2,NA,TGTGCCAGCAGCTCCACGATGGGGCAAGAGACCCAGTACTTC,CASSSTMGQETQYF
many,TRBJ2-7,TRBV19,NA,TGTGCCAGTAGTTTAGCCGGGACAACCCTCTACGAGCAGTACTTC,CASSLAGTTLYEQYF
many,TRBJ1-2,TRBV28,TRBD1,TGTGCCAGCAGCCGGGACAGAGACTATTATGGCTACACCTTC,CASSRDRDYYGYTF
many,TRBJ2-5,TRBV20-1,NA,TGCAGTGCCTTTACTGGGGAAGAGACCCAGTACTTC,CSAFTGEETQYF
few,TRBJ1-2,TRBV5-1,TRBD1,TGCGCCAGCAGCATTAGTGTTGGGGACAGCGGGCGCTACGCCTTC,CASSISVGDSGRYAF
many,TRBJ2-5,TRBV5-1,NA,TGCGCCAGCAGCTTGGCAGGGAACCAAGAGACCCAGTACTTC,CASSLAGNQETQYF
few,TRBJ1-5,TRBV19,NA,TGTGCCAGCTCGGACCAGGGCAATCAGCCCCAGCATTTT,CASSDQGNQPQHF
many,TRBJ1-1,TRBV5-5,TRBD1,TGTGCCAGCAGCTTGTGGGGGGACAGTCGGACTGAAGCTTTCTTT,CASSLWGDSRTEAFF
many,TRBJ2-1,TRBV6-2/TRBV6-3,NA,TGTGCCACCTGCAGGGGAGTGGGCGAGCAGTTCTTC,CATCRGVGEQFF
NA,TRBJ2-1,TRBV6-2/TRBV6-3,NA,TGTGCCAGCAGTTACTCCCTACTCGGTCTTTTCAATGAGAAGTTCTTC,CASSYSLLGLFNEKFF
NA,TRBJ1-2,TRBV5-1,TRBD1,TGCGCCAGCAGGCCCGGGACAGGGGGCTCTGGCTACACCTTC,CASRPGTGGSGYTF
many,TRBJ1-5,TRBV20-1,NA,TGCAGTGCTAGAACAGGAGATCAGCCCCAGCATTTT,CSARTGDQPQHF
many,TRBJ1-2,TRBV28,TRBD1,TGTGCCAGCAGTTTTTTTCCGGGGACAGGTGGCTACACCTTC,CASSFFPGTGGYTF
NA,TRBJ1-1,TRBV6-1,NA,TGTGCCAGAGTTGAGTTGCCAGCTTTCTTT,CARVELPAFF
NA,TRBJ2-7,TRBV24-1,TRBD2,TGTGCCACCAGTGCGACTAGCGACACCTACGAGCAGTACTTC,CATSATSDTYEQYF
many,TRBJ2-5,TRBV6-1,NA,TGTGCCAGCAGTAGGGTGGGCCAAGAGACCCAGTACTTC,CASSRVGQETQYF
NA,TRBJ2-2,TRBV29-1,TRBD2,TGCAGCGTGGGGACTTCCGCTTTAGCGGGAGGGCCCGCGGGAGGGGAGCTGTTTTTT,CSVGTSALAGGPAGGELFF
many,TRBJ2-2,TRBV28,TRBD2,TGTGCCAGCAGTTTAGGACTAGCGGCCCGGAAGTTGCTGTTTTTT,CASSLGLAARKLLFF
many,TRBJ2-7,TRBV13,NA,TGTGCCAGCAGCTCCCTCCCACGAGACGAGCAGTACTTC,CASSSLPRDEQYF
many,TRBJ1-1,TRBV25-1,NA,TGTGCCAGCGAGGAAGAGAACACTGAAGCTTTCTTT,CASEEENTEAFF
many,TRBJ2-4,TRBV3-1,NA,TGTGCCAGCAGCCATCCTCCCGGGACACTGGAACTCCCCCTTAGTAAGGGAAACATTCAGTACTTC,CASSHPPGTLELPLSKGNIQYF